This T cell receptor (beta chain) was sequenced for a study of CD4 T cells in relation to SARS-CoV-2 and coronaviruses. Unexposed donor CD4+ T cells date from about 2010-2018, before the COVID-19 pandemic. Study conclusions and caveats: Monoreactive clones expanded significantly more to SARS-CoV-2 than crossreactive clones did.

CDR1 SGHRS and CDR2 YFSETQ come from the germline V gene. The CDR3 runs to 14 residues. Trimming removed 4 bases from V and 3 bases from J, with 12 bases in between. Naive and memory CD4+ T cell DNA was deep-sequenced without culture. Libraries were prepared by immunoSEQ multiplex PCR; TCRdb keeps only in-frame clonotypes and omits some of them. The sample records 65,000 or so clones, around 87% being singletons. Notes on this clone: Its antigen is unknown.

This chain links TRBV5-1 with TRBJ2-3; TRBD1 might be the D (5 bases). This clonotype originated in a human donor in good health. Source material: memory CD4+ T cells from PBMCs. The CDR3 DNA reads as TGCGCCAGCAGCGCACAGGCTTCAACAGATACGCAGTATTTT. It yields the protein CASSAQASTDTQYF.